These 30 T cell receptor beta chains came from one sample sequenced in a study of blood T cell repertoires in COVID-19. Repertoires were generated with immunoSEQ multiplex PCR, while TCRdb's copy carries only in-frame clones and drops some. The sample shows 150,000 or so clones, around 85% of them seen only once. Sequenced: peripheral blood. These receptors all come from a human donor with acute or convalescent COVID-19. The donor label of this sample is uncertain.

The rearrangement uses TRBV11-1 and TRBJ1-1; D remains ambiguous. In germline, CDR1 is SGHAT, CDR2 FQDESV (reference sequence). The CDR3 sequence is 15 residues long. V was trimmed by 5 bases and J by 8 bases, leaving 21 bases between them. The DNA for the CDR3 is TGTGCCAGCAGCCCCGGCGTCCCCGGGTTTTCCGAAGCTTTCTTT. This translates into CASSPGVPGFSEAFF.

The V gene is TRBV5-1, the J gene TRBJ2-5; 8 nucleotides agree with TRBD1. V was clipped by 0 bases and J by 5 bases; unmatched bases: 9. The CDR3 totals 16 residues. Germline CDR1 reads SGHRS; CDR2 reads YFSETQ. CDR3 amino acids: CASSLARQGAGETQYF. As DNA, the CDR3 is TGCGCCAGCAGCTTGGCCCGGCAGGGGGCGGGTGAGACCCAGTACTTC.

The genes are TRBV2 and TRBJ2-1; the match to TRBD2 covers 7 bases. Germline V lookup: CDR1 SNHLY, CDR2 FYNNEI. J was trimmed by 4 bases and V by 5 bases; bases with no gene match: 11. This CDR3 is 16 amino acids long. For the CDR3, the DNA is TGTGCCAGCAGTCTTAATTCGGGGGGAGGATACAATGAGCAGTTCTTC. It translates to CASSLNSGGGYNEQFF.

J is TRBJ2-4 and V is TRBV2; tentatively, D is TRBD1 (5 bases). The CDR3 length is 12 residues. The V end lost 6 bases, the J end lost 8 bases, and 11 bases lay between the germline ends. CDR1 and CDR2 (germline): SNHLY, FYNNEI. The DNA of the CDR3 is TGTGCCAGCAGGTGGACAAGAGACATTCAGTACTTC. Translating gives CASRWTRDIQYF.

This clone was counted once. In nucleotides, the CDR3 is TGTGCCAGCACGTCACAGGGAAAGTACGAGCAGTACTTC. The encoded protein is CASTSQGKYEQYF. The V gene is TRBV2, the J gene TRBJ2-7, with a weak D call TRBD1 (6 bases). CDR1 is SNHLY, CDR2 FYNNEI, per germline. The CDR3 has 13 amino acids. V lost 7 bases, J lost 4 bases, and 14 bases lay in between.

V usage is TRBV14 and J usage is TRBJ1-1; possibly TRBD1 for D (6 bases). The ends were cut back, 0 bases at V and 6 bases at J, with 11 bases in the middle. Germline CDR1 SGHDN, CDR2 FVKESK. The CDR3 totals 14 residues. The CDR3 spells CASSQEWGRAEAFF. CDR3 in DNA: TGTGCCAGCAGCCAAGAATGGGGGCGCGCTGAAGCTTTCTTT.

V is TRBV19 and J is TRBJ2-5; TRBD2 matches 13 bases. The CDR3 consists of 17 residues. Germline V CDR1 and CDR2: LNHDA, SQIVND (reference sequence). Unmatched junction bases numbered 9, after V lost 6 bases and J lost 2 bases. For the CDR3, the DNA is TGTGCCAGTAGCTCCATGCGGACTAGCGGGGGTCAAGAGACCCAGTACTTC. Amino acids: CASSSMRTSGGQETQYF.

CDR3: CATRGRTGKRGSNQPQHF. For the CDR3, the DNA is TGTGCCACCAGGGGTCGGACAGGGAAGAGGGGCAGCAATCAGCCCCAGCATTTT. This chain uses TRBV28 with TRBJ1-5, with TRBD1 matching over 8 bases. This CDR3 spans 18 amino acids. Per germline, CDR1 MDHEN and CDR2 SYDVKM. The trim removed 10 bases at V and 1 base at J, leaving 18 bases unmatched.

CDR3 nucleotides: TGTGCCAGCAGTGAATCGGGTATGAGCGGGGCGACAGATACGCAGTATTTT. Translating it yields CASSESGMSGATDTQYF. This chain links TRBV2 with TRBJ2-3, with 7 bases identical to TRBD2. This CDR3 region has 17 residues. The ends lost 2 bases at V and 3 bases at J; junction bases unmatched: 11. Germline loops: CDR1 SNHLY, CDR2 FYNNEI.

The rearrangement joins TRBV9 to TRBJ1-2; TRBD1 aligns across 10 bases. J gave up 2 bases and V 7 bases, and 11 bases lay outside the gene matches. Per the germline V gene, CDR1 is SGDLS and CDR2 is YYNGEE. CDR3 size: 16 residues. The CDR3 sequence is CASGRQGASGNYGYTF. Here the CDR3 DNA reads TGTGCCAGCGGCCGACAGGGGGCATCAGGGAACTATGGCTACACCTTC.

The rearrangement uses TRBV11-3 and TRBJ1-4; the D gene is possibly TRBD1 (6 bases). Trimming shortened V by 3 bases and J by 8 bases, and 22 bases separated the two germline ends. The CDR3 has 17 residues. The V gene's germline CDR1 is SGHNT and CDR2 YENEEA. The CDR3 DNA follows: TGTGCCAGCAGCTTTGCAGCCGTGGGGGCGCGAGGAGAAAAACTGTTTTTT. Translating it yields CASSFAAVGARGEKLFF.

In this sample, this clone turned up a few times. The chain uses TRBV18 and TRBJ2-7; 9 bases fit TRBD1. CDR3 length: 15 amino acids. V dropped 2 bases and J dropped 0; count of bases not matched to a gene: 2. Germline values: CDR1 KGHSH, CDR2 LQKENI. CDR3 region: CASSPATGGSYEQYF. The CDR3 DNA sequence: TGTGCCAGCTCACCAGCGACAGGGGGCTCCTACGAGCAGTACTTC.

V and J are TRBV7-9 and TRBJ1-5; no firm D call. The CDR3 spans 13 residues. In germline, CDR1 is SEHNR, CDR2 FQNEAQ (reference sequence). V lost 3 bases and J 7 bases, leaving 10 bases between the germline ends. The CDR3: CASSLEGFQPQHF. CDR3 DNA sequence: TGTGCCAGCAGCTTGGAGGGATTCCAGCCCCAGCATTTT.

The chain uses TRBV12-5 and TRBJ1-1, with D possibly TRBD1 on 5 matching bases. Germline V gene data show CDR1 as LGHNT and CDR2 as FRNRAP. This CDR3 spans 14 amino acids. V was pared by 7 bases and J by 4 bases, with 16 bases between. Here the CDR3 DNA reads TGTGCTAGTGCTTCGATAAGGGGAGGCACTGAAGCTTTCTTT. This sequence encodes CASASIRGGTEAFF.

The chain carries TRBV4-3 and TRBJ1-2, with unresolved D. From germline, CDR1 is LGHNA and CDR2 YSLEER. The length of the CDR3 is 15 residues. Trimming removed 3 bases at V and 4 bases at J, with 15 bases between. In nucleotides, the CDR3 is TGCGCCAGCAGCCAGGCCGCTGGAGTGGGCTATGGCTACACCTTC. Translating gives CASSQAAGVGYGYTF.

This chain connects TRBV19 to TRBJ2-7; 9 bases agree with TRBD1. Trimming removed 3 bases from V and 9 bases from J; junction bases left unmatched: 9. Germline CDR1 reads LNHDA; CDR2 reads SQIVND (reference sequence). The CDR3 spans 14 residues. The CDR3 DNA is TGTGCCAGTAGTATGGGACAGGGACCCGCGGTGCAGTACTTC. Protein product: CASSMGQGPAVQYF.

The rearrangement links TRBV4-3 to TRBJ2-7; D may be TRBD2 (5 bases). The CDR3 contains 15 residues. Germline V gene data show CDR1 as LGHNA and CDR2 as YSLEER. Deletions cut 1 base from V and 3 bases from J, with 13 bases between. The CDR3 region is CASSQGRSPNYEQYF. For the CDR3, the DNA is TGCGCCAGCAGCCAAGGGAGGAGTCCCAACTACGAGCAGTACTTC.

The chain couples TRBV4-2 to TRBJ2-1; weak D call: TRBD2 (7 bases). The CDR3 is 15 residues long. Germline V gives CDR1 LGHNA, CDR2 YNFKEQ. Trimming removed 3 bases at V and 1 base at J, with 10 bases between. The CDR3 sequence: CASSHGGASYNEQFF. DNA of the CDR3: TGTGCCAGCAGCCATGGGGGGGCTTCCTACAATGAGCAGTTCTTC.

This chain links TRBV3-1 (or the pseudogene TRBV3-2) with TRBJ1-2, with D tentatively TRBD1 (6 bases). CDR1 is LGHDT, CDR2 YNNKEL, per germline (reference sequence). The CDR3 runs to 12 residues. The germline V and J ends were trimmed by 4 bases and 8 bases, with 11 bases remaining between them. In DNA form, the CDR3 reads TGTGCCAGCAGCCGAACAGGGTCGGGCTACACCTTC. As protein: CASSRTGSGYTF.

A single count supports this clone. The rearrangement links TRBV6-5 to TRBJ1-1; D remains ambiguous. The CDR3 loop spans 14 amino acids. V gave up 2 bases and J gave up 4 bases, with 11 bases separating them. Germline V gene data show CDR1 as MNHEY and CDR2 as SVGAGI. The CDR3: CASSYAGRGTEAFF. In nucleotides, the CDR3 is TGTGCCAGCAGTTACGCGGGCAGAGGCACTGAAGCTTTCTTT.

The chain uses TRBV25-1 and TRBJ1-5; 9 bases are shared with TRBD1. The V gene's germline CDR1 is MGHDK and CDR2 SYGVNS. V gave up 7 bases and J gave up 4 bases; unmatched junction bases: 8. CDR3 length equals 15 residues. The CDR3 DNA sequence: TGTGCCAGCATCAACCGGGACAGGGAGAATCAGCCCCAGCATTTT. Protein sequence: CASINRDRENQPQHF.

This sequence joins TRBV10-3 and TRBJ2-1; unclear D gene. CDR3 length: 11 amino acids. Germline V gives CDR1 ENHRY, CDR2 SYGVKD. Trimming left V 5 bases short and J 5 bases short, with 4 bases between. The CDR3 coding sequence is TGTGCCATCAGTCTAAACAATGAGCAGTTCTTC. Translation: CAISLNNEQFF.

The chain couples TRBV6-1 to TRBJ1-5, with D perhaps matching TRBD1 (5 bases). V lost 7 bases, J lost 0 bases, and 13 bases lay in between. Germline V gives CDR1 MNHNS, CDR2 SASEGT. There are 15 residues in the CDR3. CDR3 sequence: CASILGAFSNQPQHF. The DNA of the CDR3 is TGTGCCAGCATTTTAGGGGCGTTTAGCAATCAGCCCCAGCATTTT.

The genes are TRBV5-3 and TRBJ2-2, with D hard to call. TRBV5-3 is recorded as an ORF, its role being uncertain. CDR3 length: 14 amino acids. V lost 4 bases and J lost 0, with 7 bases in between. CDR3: CARSNDSNTGELFF. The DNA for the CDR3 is TGTGCCAGAAGCAACGACTCGAACACCGGGGAGCTGTTTTTT.

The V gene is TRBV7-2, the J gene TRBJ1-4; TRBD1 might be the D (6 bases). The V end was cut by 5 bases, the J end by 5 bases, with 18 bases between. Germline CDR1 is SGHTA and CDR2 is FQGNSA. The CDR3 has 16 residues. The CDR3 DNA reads TGTGCCAGCAGCACCCAAACAGGGACCCGAAATGAAAAACTGTTTTTT. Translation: CASSTQTGTRNEKLFF. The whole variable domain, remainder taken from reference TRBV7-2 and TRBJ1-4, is GAGVSQSPSNKVTEKGKDVELRCDPISGHTALYWYRQSLGQGLEFLIYFQGNSAPDKSGLPSDRFSAERTGGSVSTLTIQRTQQEDSAVYLCASSTQTGTRNEKLFFGSGTQLSVL.

CDR3 in DNA: TGTGCCAGCAGCTCTCCGGGACAAGGTCCCACAGATACGCAGTATTTT. The encoded protein is CASSSPGQGPTDTQYF. V gene TRBV7-2 combines with J gene TRBJ2-3; perhaps TRBD1 as D (6 bases). The V end was cut by 4 bases, the J end by 2 bases, with 16 bases between. The germline V gene encodes CDR1 SGHTA and CDR2 FQGNSA. There are 16 residues in the CDR3.

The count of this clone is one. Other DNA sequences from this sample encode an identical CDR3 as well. CDR3 DNA sequence: TGCGCCAGCAGCTTGGACTTCTCCTACGAGCAGTACTTC. It specifies CASSLDFSYEQYF. The V gene is TRBV5-1, the J gene TRBJ2-7, with D unresolved. The CDR3 has 13 residues. Trimming removed 0 bases from V and 0 bases from J, with 4 bases in between. The germline V gene has CDR1 SGHRS and CDR2 YFSETQ.

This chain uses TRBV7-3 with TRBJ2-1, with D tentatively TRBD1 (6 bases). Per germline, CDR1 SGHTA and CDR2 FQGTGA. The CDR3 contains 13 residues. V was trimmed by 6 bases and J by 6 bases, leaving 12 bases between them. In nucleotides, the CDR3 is TGTGCCAGCAGTCAAGGACAGCGCAATGAGCAGTTCTTC. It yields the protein CASSQGQRNEQFF.

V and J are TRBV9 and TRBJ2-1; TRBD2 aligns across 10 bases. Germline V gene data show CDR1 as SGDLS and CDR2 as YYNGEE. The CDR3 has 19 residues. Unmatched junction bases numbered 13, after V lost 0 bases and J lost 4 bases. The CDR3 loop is CASSVGWYSGGTPYNEQFF. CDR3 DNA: TGTGCCAGCAGCGTAGGCTGGTATAGCGGGGGGACACCGTACAATGAGCAGTTCTTC.

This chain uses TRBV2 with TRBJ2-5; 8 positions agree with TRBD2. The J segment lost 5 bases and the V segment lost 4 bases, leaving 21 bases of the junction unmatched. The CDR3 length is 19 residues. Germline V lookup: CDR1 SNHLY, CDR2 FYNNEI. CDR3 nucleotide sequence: TGTGCCAGCAGTGCTGGCCTTCGGGGGGGGGTTCCCCACGGGGAGACCCAGTACTTC. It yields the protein CASSAGLRGGVPHGETQYF. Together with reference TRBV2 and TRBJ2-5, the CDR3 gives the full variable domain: EPEVTQTPSHQVTQMGQEVILRCVPISNHLYFYWYRQILGQKVEFLVSFYNNEISEKSEIFDDQFSVERPDGSNFTLKIRSTKLEDSAMYFCASSAGLRGGVPHGETQYFGPGTRLLVL.